Listed below are T cell receptor beta chains from one sample, sequenced in a study of shared clonotypes between healthy human individuals. Clones were sequenced by immunoSEQ multiplex PCR, and TCRdb holds only the in-frame ones, with some missing. The table has millions of clones, around 94% seen once; the top ten hold 0.14%. Sequences were obtained from naive CD4+ T cells sorted from blood. The receptors originated from a young man in good health. The CDR3 runs from the conserved cysteine through the conserved F or W. Each record gives: J gene, clone size, D gene, V gene, CDR3 DNA, CDR3 protein. D genes are given only for firm matches. Only some rows state a clone size, as once, few, many or a class for expanded clones.

>TRBJ2-7|-|TRBD2|TRBV10-3
TGTGCCATCAGGGATTCTAGCGGGAGGGCCGGTACCTACGAGCAGTACTTC
CAIRDSSGRAGTYEQYF
>TRBJ1-2|-|-|TRBV27
TGTGCCAGCAGTTTCTGGGGCGATAACTATGGCTACACCTTC
CASSFWGDNYGYTF
>TRBJ2-7|-|TRBD2|TRBV19
TGTGCCAGTAGTGGTAGCGGGGGTGCCTACGAGCAGTACTTC
CASSGSGGAYEQYF
>TRBJ2-3|-|-|TRBV5-1
TGCGCCAGCAGCTTGGCGGGATCAGATACGCAGTATTTT
CASSLAGSDTQYF
>TRBJ2-3|-|-|TRBV10-3
TGTGCCATCAGTGAGGCCACAGATACGCAGTATTTT
CAISEATDTQYF
>TRBJ1-3|-|-|TRBV30
TGTGCCTGGAGTGTAGCATCTAATGGAAACACCATATATTTT
CAWSVASNGNTIYF
>TRBJ1-1|-|-|TRBV4-3
TGCGCCAGCAGCCAAGGGCCCGGAGGGGCGAACACTGAAGCTTTCTTT
CASSQGPGGANTEAFF
>TRBJ2-7|-|TRBD1|TRBV7-9
TGTGCCAGCAGCATACAGGGGGCCGAGCAGTACTTC
CASSIQGAEQYF
>TRBJ1-4|-|TRBD1|TRBV6-5
TGTGCCAGCAGTGCCCAGGGGGGCGCGAATGAAAAACTGTTTTTT
CASSAQGGANEKLFF
>TRBJ1-5|many|TRBD1|TRBV27
TGTGCCAGCAGTTCATGGACAGGCGACAATCAGCCCCAGCATTTT
CASSSWTGDNQPQHF
>TRBJ2-5|-|TRBD2|TRBV6-6
TGTGCCAGCAGACCTAGCGGGGGGGCCTCGGAGACCCAGTACTTC
CASRPSGGASETQYF
>TRBJ2-5|-|-|TRBV6-5
TGTGCCAGCAGTACCAGAGGGGCCCAGTACTTC
CASSTRGAQYF
>TRBJ1-4|once|-|TRBV6-5
TGTGCCAGCCGAGCAGGGGCAACTAATGAAAAACTGTTTTTT
CASRAGATNEKLFF
>TRBJ2-1|-|TRBD2|TRBV5-1
TGCGCCAGCAGCTTGGACAGCGGGAGCAATGAGCAGTTCTTC
CASSLDSGSNEQFF
>TRBJ2-3|-|-|TRBV10-3
TGTGCCATCTCACAGTGGGGGGATACAGATACGCAGTATTTT
CAISQWGDTDTQYF
>TRBJ1-3|-|-|TRBV10-2
TGCGCCAGCAGTGTTGACGGAGAGGGAAACACCATATATTTT
CASSVDGEGNTIYF
>TRBJ2-7|-|-|TRBV11-2
TGTGCCAGCAGCTCTGGGCCCGGGTCCTACGAGCAGTACTTC
CASSSGPGSYEQYF